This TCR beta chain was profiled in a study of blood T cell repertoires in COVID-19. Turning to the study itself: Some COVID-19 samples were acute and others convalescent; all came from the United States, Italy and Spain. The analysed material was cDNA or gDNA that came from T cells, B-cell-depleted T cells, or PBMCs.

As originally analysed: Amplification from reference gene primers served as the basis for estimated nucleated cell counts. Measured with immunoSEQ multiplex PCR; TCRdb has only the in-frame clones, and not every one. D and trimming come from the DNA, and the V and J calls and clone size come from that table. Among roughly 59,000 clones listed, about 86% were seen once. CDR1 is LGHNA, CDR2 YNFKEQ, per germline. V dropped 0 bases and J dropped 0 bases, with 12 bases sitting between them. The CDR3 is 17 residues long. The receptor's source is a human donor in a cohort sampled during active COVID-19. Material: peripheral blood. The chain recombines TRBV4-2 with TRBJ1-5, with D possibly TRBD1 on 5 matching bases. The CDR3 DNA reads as TGTGCCAGCAGCCAAGATGCTCAGGGCACTAGCAATCAGCCCCAGCATTTT. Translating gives CASSQDAQGTSNQPQHF.